A single sample gave rise to the 30 T cell receptor beta chains below, sequenced in a study of graft-versus-host responses after intestinal transplantation. No cognate antigen is known for these TCRs. TCRdb keeps only in-frame clones here, not all; method: immunoSEQ multiplex PCR. The table includes roughly 110,000 clones, 90% to 95% detected once. Sequenced material: unstimulated CD8+ T cells sorted from spleen or lymph node cells, taken before transplant. Every receptor here comes from a human donor who was the organ donor for an intestinal transplant.

The chain carries TRBV6-5 and TRBJ1-2; 10 nucleotides agree with TRBD1. The ends lost 2 bases at V and 6 bases at J; junction bases unmatched: 6. In germline, CDR1 is MNHEY, CDR2 SVGAGI. The CDR3 has 15 amino acids. DNA for the CDR3: TGTGCCAGCAGTTACCCGGGACAGGGGTTCGATGGCTACACCTTC. Its translation is CASSYPGQGFDGYTF.

The chain recombines TRBV29-1 with TRBJ2-2; D might be TRBD1 (6 bases). CDR3 size: 13 residues. Trimming removed 2 bases from V and 4 bases from J, with 8 bases in between. Germline V gene sequence: CDR1 SQVTM, CDR2 ANQGSEA. The CDR3 loop is CSVESRGTGELFF. CDR3 coding DNA: TGCAGCGTTGAATCCAGGGGCACCGGGGAGCTGTTTTTT.

The chain is built from TRBV9 and TRBJ2-1, with 8 bases aligning to TRBD2. The germline CDR1 and CDR2 sequences are SGDLS and YYNGEE. Trimming removed 4 bases from V and 3 bases from J; junction bases left unmatched: 6. The CDR3 extends over 15 amino acids. The CDR3 protein is CASSQKGLDYNEQFF. The CDR3 bases are TGTGCCAGCAGCCAAAAGGGACTAGACTACAATGAGCAGTTCTTC.

This chain connects TRBV2 to TRBJ2-7; D gene unclear. The CDR3 runs 14 residues. V lost 1 base, J lost 0 bases, and 7 bases lay in between. Germline V gives CDR1 SNHLY, CDR2 FYNNEI. In DNA, the CDR3 is TGTGCCAGCAGTGAAGGGGGTAGCTCCTACGAGCAGTACTTC. The encoded protein is CASSEGGSSYEQYF.

The rearrangement uses TRBV9 and TRBJ2-3; weak D call: TRBD1 (5 bases). Trimming shortened V by 4 bases and J by 6 bases, and 15 bases separated the two germline ends. This CDR3 spans 14 amino acids. CDR1 is SGDLS and CDR2 is YYNGEE in the germline V gene. CDR3 sequence: CASSLLVGRDTQYF. The CDR3 DNA reads TGTGCCAGCAGCCTCCTTGTGGGGCGGGATACGCAGTATTTT.

The table lists this clone with a count of one. The chain joins TRBV27 to TRBJ1-1; 11 nucleotides line up with TRBD1. CDR1 is MNHEY, CDR2 SMNVEV, per germline (reference sequence). The CDR3 consists of 15 residues. The J segment lost 5 bases and the V segment lost 0 bases, leaving 2 bases of the junction unmatched. DNA for the CDR3: TGTGCCAGCAGTTTATCGGGACAGGGGGTAACTGAAGCTTTCTTT. Its translation is CASSLSGQGVTEAFF.

The gene calls are TRBV6-1 and TRBJ2-7; D might be TRBD2 (6 bases). Germline CDR1 and CDR2: MNHNS and SASEGT. V dropped 5 bases and J dropped 1 base, with 12 bases sitting between them. This CDR3 has 14 residues. The CDR3 protein is CASSYDGRSYEQYF. CDR3 bases: TGTGCCAGCAGTTATGACGGGAGATCCTACGAGCAGTACTTC.

This sequence joins TRBV6-5 and TRBJ1-2; perhaps TRBD1 as D (6 bases). The CDR3 consists of 13 residues. Trimming cost V 5 bases and J 4 bases, with 11 bases left between them. Per the germline V gene, CDR1 is MNHEY and CDR2 is SVGAGI. CDR3 coding DNA: TGTGCCAGCAGTCCAGGGGACTCCTATGGCTACACCTTC. This encodes CASSPGDSYGYTF.

The V and J genes are TRBV9 and TRBJ2-1; TRBD2 is a possible D gene (5 bases). The V end lost 1 base, the J end lost 8 bases, and 13 bases lay between the germline ends. The germline V gene has CDR1 SGDLS and CDR2 YYNGEE. This CDR3 is built from 14 residues. The CDR3 is CASSVYGVGDEQFF. The CDR3 DNA sequence: TGTGCCAGCAGCGTATACGGGGTAGGCGATGAGCAGTTCTTC.

This chain connects TRBV7-9 to TRBJ1-1; D is perhaps TRBD1 (5 bases). Germline V gene lookup returns CDR1 SEHNR and CDR2 FQNEAQ (reference sequence). Trimming stripped 5 bases from V and 3 bases from J, with 7 bases between. The CDR3 runs to 12 residues. CDR3 sequence reads: CASSPGYTEAFF. Here the CDR3 DNA reads TGTGCCAGCAGCCCAGGGTACACTGAAGCTTTCTTT.

The genes are TRBV7-9 and TRBJ2-1; 12 nucleotides agree with TRBD2. After removal of 6 bases from V and 9 bases from J, the junction contained 9 bases not matched to a gene. Germline-derived CDR1 and CDR2 are SEHNR and FQNEAQ (reference sequence). The CDR3 is 15 residues long. The CDR3 DNA reads TGTGCCAGCAGATCTAGCGGGAGGGCAATTGGTGAGCAGTTCTTC. Its translation: CASRSSGRAIGEQFF.

The chain has TRBV4-1 and TRBJ2-7, with 15 bases matching TRBD2. The CDR3 runs 18 residues. Germline V CDR1 and CDR2: MGHRA, YSYEKL. The V and J ends lost 0 bases and 5 bases, in that order; junction bases with no gene match: 8. The DNA for the CDR3 is TGCGCCAGCAGCCAAGAGGGACCGGGACTAGCGGGAGGTAACGAGCAGTACTTC. It specifies CASSQEGPGLAGGNEQYF.

This clone has only one observation. The rearrangement joins TRBV27 to TRBJ1-2, with TRBD1 matching 9 bases. CDR1 and CDR2 (germline): MNHEY, SMNVEV (reference sequence). J was trimmed by 4 bases and V by 1 base; bases with no gene match: 25. The CDR3 contains 22 residues. The CDR3 DNA sequence: TGTGCCAGCAGTTTATGGCGCCGCGACCTCTCACGACAGGGGGAGGTTAGCTATGGCTACACCTTC. It yields the protein CASSLWRRDLSRQGEVSYGYTF.

J is TRBJ2-1 and V is TRBV7-2; 13 nucleotides match TRBD2. The CDR3 sequence is 15 residues long. The germline gives CDR1 SGHTA, CDR2 FQGNSA. The junction had 7 bases not matched to a gene; V was cut back by 5 bases and J by 9 bases. DNA of the CDR3: TGTGCCAGCAGCCTCGGACTAGCGGGAGATGGTGAGCAGTTCTTC. Amino acid sequence: CASSLGLAGDGEQFF.

V gene TRBV29-1 combines with J gene TRBJ1-1, with no clear D. Trimming removed 8 bases at V and 1 base at J, with 14 bases between. This CDR3 region has 13 residues. Germline-derived CDR1 and CDR2 are SQVTM and ANQGSEA. The CDR3 here is CSPSGSPNTEAFF. DNA for the CDR3: TGCAGCCCCTCGGGATCACCGAACACTGAAGCTTTCTTT.

The chain employs TRBV28 and TRBJ1-2; 9 nucleotides line up with TRBD1. The CDR3 sequence is 17 residues long. Germline V gives CDR1 MDHEN, CDR2 SYDVKM. V was pared by 1 base and J by 2 bases, with 8 bases of the junction left unmatched. The DNA for the CDR3 is TGTGCCAGCAGTTTATTCTTCAGGGGACAGGGAAACTATGGCTACACCTTC. Translation: CASSLFFRGQGNYGYTF.

The chain recombines TRBV7-9 with TRBJ2-1; a weak D match, TRBD1 (6 bases). The germline V and J ends were trimmed by 6 bases and 0 bases, with 15 bases remaining between them. Germline-derived CDR1 and CDR2 are SEHNR and FQNEAQ (reference sequence). The CDR3 loop spans 16 amino acids. CDR3 sequence reads: CASSPYTGSSYNEQFF. In nucleotides, the CDR3 is TGTGCCAGCAGTCCTTATACAGGGAGCTCCTACAATGAGCAGTTCTTC.

The chain combines TRBV5-1 with TRBJ2-7, with TRBD1 matching over 8 bases. This CDR3 has 16 residues. V dropped 4 bases and J dropped 3; count of bases not matched to a gene: 12. Germline V lookup: CDR1 SGHRS, CDR2 YFSETQ. CDR3 protein: CASSPRQGQILYEQYF. The CDR3 DNA reads TGCGCCAGCAGCCCTAGACAGGGGCAGATTCTCTACGAGCAGTACTTC. Together with reference TRBV5-1 and TRBJ2-7, the CDR3 gives the full variable domain: KAGVTQTPRYLIKTRGQQVTLSCSPISGHRSVSWYQQTPGQGLQFLFEYFSETQRNKGNFPGRFSGRQFSNSRSEMNVSTLELGDSALYLCASSPRQGQILYEQYFGPGTRLTVT.

V is TRBV7-2 and J is TRBJ2-3, with D possibly being TRBD1 (5 bases). V lost 2 bases and J 0 bases, leaving 9 bases between the germline ends. Germline V gene sequence: CDR1 SGHTA, CDR2 FQGNSA. The CDR3 consists of 15 residues. In DNA, the CDR3 is TGTGCCAGCAGCTTACCGACAGCCAGCACAGATACGCAGTATTTT. Residues: CASSLPTASTDTQYF.

This chain links TRBV4-1 with TRBJ2-7; D is perhaps TRBD2 (6 bases). Trimming removed 4 bases from V and 5 bases from J, with 12 bases in between. This CDR3 region has 13 residues. Germline loops: CDR1 MGHRA, CDR2 YSYEKL. The CDR3 here is CASSPQSGDEQYF. For the CDR3, the DNA is TGCGCCAGCAGCCCTCAGTCGGGGGACGAGCAGTACTTC.

The chain combines TRBV6-5 with TRBJ2-7; D not resolved. This CDR3 region has 12 residues. V lost 5 bases and J 4 bases, leaving 9 bases between the germline ends. Germline values: CDR1 MNHEY, CDR2 SVGAGI. CDR3: CASSPDRYEQYF. Written as DNA, the CDR3 is TGTGCCAGCAGTCCTGACCGTTACGAGCAGTACTTC.

The rearrangement joins TRBV19 to TRBJ2-1, with D tentatively TRBD2 (5 bases). Germline V lookup: CDR1 LNHDA, CDR2 SQIVND (reference sequence). Deletions cut 5 bases from V and 5 bases from J, with 10 bases between. The CDR3 extends over 13 amino acids. The DNA of the CDR3 is TGTGCCAGTAGTCAGCGGATACACAATGAGCAGTTCTTC. This codes for CASSQRIHNEQFF.

The chain carries TRBV6-1 and TRBJ1-3, with a tentative D call TRBD1 (5 bases). The CDR3 extends over 11 amino acids. Germline V gene lookup returns CDR1 MNHNS and CDR2 SASEGT. V shed 6 bases and J shed 14 bases, with 14 bases lying between them. CDR3 in amino acids: CASSNLRELYF. The CDR3 DNA is TGTGCCAGCAGCAACCTCAGGGAGCTATATTTT.

The chain has TRBV30 and TRBJ1-3, with D unresolved. Germline loops: CDR1 GTSNPN, CDR2 SVGIG (reference sequence). This CDR3 spans 15 amino acids. The ends were cut back, 1 base at V and 2 bases at J, with 12 bases in the middle. The CDR3 region has the DNA TGTGCCTGGAGTGCCGGACTCTTAACTGGAAACACCATATATTTT. This codes for CAWSAGLLTGNTIYF.

This clone appeared once. V gene TRBV9 combines with J gene TRBJ1-4; 9 nucleotides line up with TRBD1. J lost 10 bases, V lost 3 bases, and 10 bases had no gene match. This CDR3 contains 15 residues. The germline gives CDR1 SGDLS, CDR2 YYNGEE. CDR3 bases: TGTGCCAGCAGCGGTACGGGACAGGGATATGGAAAACTGTTTTTT. Translating gives CASSGTGQGYGKLFF. The full variable domain, its missing parts supplied by reference TRBV9 and TRBJ1-4, is DSGVTQTPKHLITATGQRVTLRCSPRSGDLSVYWYQQSLDQGLQFLIQYYNGEERAKGNILERFSAQQFPDLHSELNLSSLELGDSALYFCASSGTGQGYGKLFFGSGTQLSVL.

This rearrangement joins TRBV6-6 to TRBJ2-3, with 9 nucleotides matching TRBD1. CDR3 size: 16 residues. Germline V lookup: CDR1 MNHNY, CDR2 SVGAGI (reference sequence). The trim removed 2 bases at V and 4 bases at J, leaving 7 bases unmatched. CDR3 sequence: CASSYTGTGRADTQYF. In nucleotides, the CDR3 is TGTGCCAGCAGTTACACAGGGACAGGGAGGGCAGATACGCAGTATTTT.

The chain couples TRBV5-1 to TRBJ2-7; 8 nucleotides match TRBD1. Germline V gene lookup returns CDR1 SGHRS and CDR2 YFSETQ. This CDR3 region has 16 residues. Trimming removed 4 bases from V and 0 bases from J; junction bases left unmatched: 9. In DNA, the CDR3 is TGCGCCAGCAGCGGGGGACAGGTCTTCAACTCCTACGAGCAGTACTTC. Translation gives CASSGGQVFNSYEQYF.

This chain uses TRBV13 with TRBJ2-1; 9 nucleotides line up with TRBD2. The V gene end was trimmed by 3 bases and the J gene end by 0 bases; junction bases not matched to a gene: 0. Germline values: CDR1 PRHDT, CDR2 FYEKMQ (reference sequence). The CDR3 sequence is 15 residues long. The CDR3 bases are TGTGCCAGCAGCTTTAGCGGGAGCTCCTACAATGAGCAGTTCTTC. This sequence encodes CASSFSGSSYNEQFF. The entire variable domain, with the rest obtained from reference TRBV13 and TRBJ2-1, is as follows: AAGVIQSPRHLIKEKRETATLKCYPIPRHDTVYWYQQGPGQDPQFLISFYEKMQSDKGSIPDRFSAQQFSDYHSELNMSSLELGDSALYFCASSFSGSSYNEQFFGPGTRLTVL.

The rearrangement links TRBV10-1 to TRBJ2-7; D may be TRBD1 or TRBD2 (5 bases each). Trimming cost V 4 bases and J 2 bases, with 18 bases left between them. Germline assignment: CDR1 WNHNN and CDR2 SYGVQD (reference sequence). There are 16 residues in the CDR3. This chain's CDR3 is CASSVGWGTRAYEQYF. The CDR3, as DNA: TGCGCCAGCAGTGTAGGGTGGGGGACCCGAGCCTACGAGCAGTACTTC.

Of note for this clone: Other DNA sequences in the sample encode the same CDR3. The chain joins TRBV5-6 to TRBJ1-2; TRBD1 aligns across 11 bases. Trimming at V came to 2 bases and at J to 4 bases, leaving 1 base not matched to a gene. Germline lookup yields CDR1 SGHDT and CDR2 YYEEEE. The CDR3 sequence is 14 residues long. CDR3 in DNA: TGTGCCAGCAGCTTCGGGACAGGGGGCTATGGCTACACCTTC. It specifies CASSFGTGGYGYTF.